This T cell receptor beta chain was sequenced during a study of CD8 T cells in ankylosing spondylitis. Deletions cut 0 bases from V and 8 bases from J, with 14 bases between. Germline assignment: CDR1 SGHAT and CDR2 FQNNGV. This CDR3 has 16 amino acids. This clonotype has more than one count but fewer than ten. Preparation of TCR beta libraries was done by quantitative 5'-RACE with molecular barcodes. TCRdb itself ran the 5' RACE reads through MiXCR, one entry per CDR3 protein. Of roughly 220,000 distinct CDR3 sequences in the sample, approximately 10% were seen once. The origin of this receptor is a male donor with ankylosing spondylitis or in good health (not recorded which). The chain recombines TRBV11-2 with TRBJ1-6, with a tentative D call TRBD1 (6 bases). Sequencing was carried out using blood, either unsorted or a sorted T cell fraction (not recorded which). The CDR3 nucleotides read TGTGCCAGCAGCTTAGATTCTGGGGGGCAATATTCACCCCTCCACTTT. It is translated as CASSLDSGGQYSPLHF.